Sequencing of this TCR beta chain was carried out in a study of OX40 agonist ivuxolimab in advanced cancers. Overall study: Administration of intravenous ivuxolimab to patients occurred every 2 weeks at 0.01 to 10 mg/kg. A mean age of roughly 66 years, range roughly 23 to 85, was recorded, and approximately 85% were male.

This clone was observed a single time. Its specificity is unknown. Here immunoSEQ multiplex PCR was the method, and the copy in TCRdb shows in-frame clones only, minus some. The profile shows 80,000 to 100,000 clones, more than 85% of them singletons. If patients had autoimmune disease history or systemic immunosuppression, they were excluded. Study-wide findings and caveats: With doses of 0.1 to 3.0 mg/kg, CD4+ and CD8+ blood T cells had undergone clonal expansion by week 6.

The input for sequencing was CD4+ or CD8+ T cells sorted from blood, taken in a trial of the OX40 agonist ivuxolimab. The receptor was isolated from an adult with an advanced solid tumor such as melanoma, head and neck, liver or kidney cancer.

The CDR3 is CASTKNVGTTDTQYF. The CDR3 DNA reads TGTGCCAGCACTAAAAACGTGGGGACCACAGATACGCAGTATTTT. The chain links TRBV25-1 to TRBJ2-3; D tentatively reads TRBD1 or TRBD2 (5 bases each). Germline-derived CDR1 and CDR2 are MGHDK and SYGVNS. V was pared by 7 bases and J by 2 bases, with 16 bases between. The CDR3 is made up of 15 amino acids.